A single sample gave rise to the 20 T cell receptor beta chains below, sequenced in a study of OX40 agonist ivuxolimab in advanced cancers. Sequencing used immunoSEQ multiplex PCR; TCRdb keeps in-frame clones, though not all of them. The data hold fewer than 70,000 clones, with around 93% observed a single time. Sequenced material: CD4+ or CD8+ T cells sorted from blood, taken in a trial of the OX40 agonist ivuxolimab. The receptors come from an adult with an advanced solid tumor such as melanoma, head and neck, liver or kidney cancer.

This chain joins TRBV6-1 and TRBJ2-7; no clear D gene. Germline CDR1 MNHNS, CDR2 SASEGT. Trimming left V 6 bases short and J 1 base short, with 10 bases between. This CDR3 contains 13 residues. The CDR3 spells CASRQKSSYEQYF. CDR3 sequence (DNA): TGTGCCAGCAGACAAAAGAGTTCCTACGAGCAGTACTTC.

The rearrangement joins TRBV4-1 to TRBJ2-2; D may be TRBD1 or TRBD2 (5 bases each). From germline, CDR1 is MGHRA and CDR2 YSYEKL. With 1 base removed from V and 1 base from J, the gap between germline ends came to 7 bases. CDR3 size: 15 residues. This chain's CDR3 is CASSQGGMNTGELFF. For the CDR3, the DNA is TGCGCCAGCAGCCAAGGGGGGATGAACACCGGGGAGCTGTTTTTT.

The genes are TRBV10-3 and TRBJ1-5; 7 bases line up with TRBD1. This CDR3 comprises 14 residues. Germline trimming cut 4 bases from V and 0 bases from J; bases unmatched to any gene: 0. Germline V gives CDR1 ENHRY, CDR2 SYGVKD. The CDR3 here is CAISGDSSNQPQHF. CDR3 DNA sequence: TGTGCCATCAGTGGGGACAGTAGCAATCAGCCCCAGCATTTT.

The chain couples TRBV6-5 to TRBJ1-5, with D maybe TRBD1 (5 bases). The V gene lost 4 bases and the J gene lost 1 base, with 8 bases spanning the gap. The CDR3 loop spans 14 amino acids. Germline-derived CDR1 and CDR2 are MNHEY and SVGAGI. Here the CDR3 reads CASSFGGSNQPQHF. The CDR3 DNA reads TGTGCCAGCAGTTTCGGGGGGAGCAATCAGCCCCAGCATTTT.

The CDR3 DNA reads TGCGCCAGCAGCTTGGATGGACAGGGTGCCTATGGCTACACCTTC. Translated, it gives CASSLDGQGAYGYTF. This chain joins TRBV5-1 and TRBJ1-2, with 8 positions matching TRBD1. This CDR3 has 15 residues. Germline trimming cut 0 bases from V and 4 bases from J; bases unmatched to any gene: 5. The germline V gene encodes CDR1 SGHRS and CDR2 YFSETQ. Drawing the rest from reference TRBV5-1 and TRBJ1-2, the complete variable domain is KAGVTQTPRYLIKTRGQQVTLSCSPISGHRSVSWYQQTPGQGLQFLFEYFSETQRNKGNFPGRFSGRQFSNSRSEMNVSTLELGDSALYLCASSLDGQGAYGYTFGSGTRLTVV.

This chain links TRBV11-2 with TRBJ2-1; D gene unclear. V lost 1 base and J 9 bases, leaving 4 bases between the germline ends. CDR3 size: 11 residues. Germline V lookup: CDR1 SGHAT, CDR2 FQNNGV. The CDR3 nucleotides read TGTGCCAGCAGCTTAGTTATTGAGCAGTTCTTC. Translation: CASSLVIEQFF. Looking up the rest from reference TRBV11-2 and TRBJ2-1 gives the full variable domain: EAGVAQSPRYKIIEKRQSVAFWCNPISGHATLYWYQQILGQGPKLLIQFQNNGVVDDSQLPKDRFSAERLKGVDSTLKIQPAKLEDSAVYLCASSLVIEQFFGPGTRLTVL.

This chain links TRBV25-1 with TRBJ2-5; TRBD2 matches 9 bases. Germline CDR1 is MGHDK and CDR2 is SYGVNS. There are 14 residues in the CDR3. V lost 3 bases, J lost 2 bases, and 1 base stayed unmatched. The CDR3 DNA sequence: TGTGCCAGCAGTGAGACTAGCGGTCAAGAGACCCAGTACTTC. This gives the protein CASSETSGQETQYF.

This clone is a singleton in its sample. The chain joins TRBV11-2 to TRBJ2-1, with D possibly TRBD2 on 5 matching bases. The CDR3 is 16 amino acids. The V gene's germline CDR1 is SGHAT and CDR2 FQNNGV. The V end lost 0 bases, the J end lost 2 bases, and 11 bases lay between the germline ends. The CDR3 sequence: CASSLDFDGTYNEQFF. CDR3 in DNA: TGTGCCAGCAGCTTAGATTTTGACGGGACCTACAATGAGCAGTTCTTC. The whole variable domain, remainder taken from reference TRBV11-2 and TRBJ2-1, is EAGVAQSPRYKIIEKRQSVAFWCNPISGHATLYWYQQILGQGPKLLIQFQNNGVVDDSQLPKDRFSAERLKGVDSTLKIQPAKLEDSAVYLCASSLDFDGTYNEQFFGPGTRLTVL.

The chain combines TRBV19 with TRBJ2-3; D unclear. The V end was cut by 3 bases, the J end by 11 bases, with 18 bases between. This CDR3 region has 14 residues. Germline loops: CDR1 LNHDA, CDR2 SQIVND (reference sequence). CDR3 region: CASSILASKGGQYF. CDR3 DNA: TGTGCCAGTAGTATTCTGGCGTCGAAAGGTGGGCAGTATTTT.

The chain links TRBV5-4 to TRBJ1-1; the match to TRBD1 covers 9 bases. From germline, CDR1 is SGHNT and CDR2 YYREEE (reference sequence). This CDR3 region has 15 residues. J was trimmed by 0 bases and V by 4 bases; bases with no gene match: 4. The CDR3 DNA follows: TGTGCCAGCAGCCCGGGACAGGGCATGAACACTGAAGCTTTCTTT. This gives the protein CASSPGQGMNTEAFF. The full variable domain, its missing parts supplied by reference TRBV5-4 and TRBJ1-1, is ETGVTQSPTHLIKTRGQQVTLRCSSQSGHNTVSWYQQALGQGPQFIFQYYREEENGRGNFPPRFSGLQFPNYSSELNVNALELDDSALYLCASSPGQGMNTEAFFGQGTRLTVV.

This chain uses TRBV11-2 with TRBJ2-5; no definite D call. The last part of the DNA fits TRBJ2-7 better; the J call may be wrong. The CDR3 consists of 12 residues. Germline CDR1 is SGHAT and CDR2 is FQNNGV. The CDR3 sequence is CASSSRGYEQYF. In nucleotides, the CDR3 is TGTGCCAGCAGCTCGCGTGGGTACGAGCAGTACTTC.

V is TRBV11-2 and J is TRBJ2-5, with 7 bases lining up with TRBD1. The J call may be incorrect, as the DNA end agrees better with TRBJ2-7. Germline V gene sequence: CDR1 SGHAT, CDR2 FQNNGV. The CDR3 loop spans 16 amino acids. CDR3: CASSLVVTGNSYEQYF. CDR3 coding DNA: TGTGCCAGCAGCTTAGTTGTGACAGGGAATTCCTACGAGCAGTACTTC.

This rearrangement joins TRBV29-1 to TRBJ2-1; 10 bases match TRBD1. The germline V gene encodes CDR1 SQVTM and CDR2 ANQGSEA. The J segment lost 4 bases and the V segment lost 0 bases, leaving 0 bases of the junction unmatched. The CDR3 consists of 14 residues. The CDR3 protein is CSVEEDRGYNEQFF. The CDR3 coding sequence is TGCAGCGTTGAAGAGGACAGGGGGTACAATGAGCAGTTCTTC.

The chain joins TRBV19 to TRBJ2-1; 9 positions match TRBD1. Germline V CDR1 and CDR2: LNHDA, SQIVND (reference sequence). The CDR3 has 12 amino acids. J gave up 8 bases and V 11 bases, and 7 bases lay outside the gene matches. The CDR3 nucleotides read TGTGCCTCCGGGACAGGGATCGATGAGCAGTTCTTC. Amino acid sequence: CASGTGIDEQFF.

The rearrangement joins TRBV19 to TRBJ2-7; D is possibly TRBD2 (7 bases). V lost 1 base, J lost 4 bases, and 11 bases lay in between. The CDR3 has 14 amino acids. Germline values: CDR1 LNHDA, CDR2 SQIVND (reference sequence). The CDR3, as DNA: TGTGCCAGTAGTATAGTCGGGGGGCAATACGAGCAGTACTTC. It specifies CASSIVGGQYEQYF.

The chain couples TRBV7-3 to TRBJ2-1; D is perhaps TRBD1 (6 bases). Trimming cost V 0 bases and J 1 base, with 7 bases left between them. The CDR3 sequence is 15 residues long. CDR1 is SGHTA, CDR2 FQGTGA, per germline. The chain's CDR3 is CASSLTTGSYNEQFF. The CDR3 DNA is TGTGCCAGCAGCTTAACGACAGGTTCCTACAATGAGCAGTTCTTC.

J is TRBJ1-3 and V is TRBV7-6; 9 nucleotides line up with TRBD1. With 5 bases clipped from V and 0 bases from J, the junction kept 8 bases outside the gene matches. Germline V gene sequence: CDR1 SGHVS, CDR2 FNYEAQ. This CDR3 region has 17 residues. The CDR3 DNA reads TGTGCCAGCAGCAAATGGGGACAGGGAGACTCTGGAAACACCATATATTTT. It specifies CASSKWGQGDSGNTIYF.

There are a few counts of this clone. The genes are TRBV6-1 and TRBJ2-7, with a weak D call TRBD1 (5 bases). Germline V gene lookup returns CDR1 MNHNS and CDR2 SASEGT. The CDR3 spans 11 residues. The germline V and J ends were trimmed by 6 bases and 6 bases, with 9 bases remaining between them. The CDR3 DNA is TGTGCCAGCAGCCGACAGCTCGAGCAGTACTTC. It codes for CASSRQLEQYF.

V gene TRBV28 combines with J gene TRBJ2-2; a weak D match, TRBD1 (6 bases). The V gene lost 2 bases and the J gene lost 1 base, with 11 bases spanning the gap. Germline-derived CDR1 and CDR2 are MDHEN and SYDVKM. This CDR3 is 16 amino acids long. The CDR3 nucleotides read TGTGCCAGCAGTTTAGGGCCAGGGGAGAACACCGGGGAGCTGTTTTTT. Its protein product is CASSLGPGENTGELFF.

The chain is built from TRBV4-1 and TRBJ2-5; D is undetermined. CDR1 and CDR2 from the germline V gene are MGHRA and YSYEKL. V was pared by 2 bases and J by 5 bases, with 21 bases between. The CDR3 has 17 amino acids. CDR3: CASSQLGPDQLWETQYF. The CDR3 nucleotides read TGCGCCAGCAGCCAATTGGGTCCGGACCAGCTATGGGAGACCCAGTACTTC.